Listed here are 24 T cell receptor beta chains from one sample, sequenced in a study of radiation and T cells in renal cell carcinoma. Generated by immunoSEQ multiplex PCR, the TCRdb table keeps only in-frame clones and is missing some. Of about 91,000 clones in the sample, about 79% are singletons; the top ten hold 6% to 7%. Noted time point: baseline pretreatment blood. The sample's treatment: 15 Gy SBRT to primary tumor, nephrectomy 4 weeks later. The material was blood, obtained from a patient whose treatment included radiotherapy and nephrectomy. Source of these receptors: a man aged 55 to 70 with renal cell carcinoma.

The rearrangement uses TRBV4-1 and TRBJ2-1, with 7 bases lining up with TRBD1. Germline V gene sequence: CDR1 MGHRA, CDR2 YSYEKL. V shed 4 bases, J shed 9 bases, and the junction held 9 bases outside the gene matches. The CDR3 extends over 14 amino acids. The CDR3: CASSRIGGQIEQFF. DNA of the CDR3: TGCGCCAGCAGCCGGATAGGGGGACAGATTGAGCAGTTCTTC.

The chain joins TRBV6-6 to TRBJ2-1, with 8 bases lining up with TRBD2. Germline-derived CDR1 and CDR2 are MNHNY and SVGAGI (reference sequence). The J segment lost 7 bases and the V segment lost 0 bases, leaving 8 bases of the junction unmatched. The CDR3 is 16 residues long. The CDR3 DNA reads TGTGCCAGCAGTTACTCGATCGAGCGGGAGTGGAATGAGCAGTTCTTC. It codes for CASSYSIEREWNEQFF.

J is TRBJ1-1 and V is TRBV19; 10 bases align to TRBD1. Trimming took 5 bases from V and 8 from J; bases not matched to a gene: 8. CDR1 is LNHDA and CDR2 is SQIVND in the germline V gene (reference sequence). This CDR3 region has 14 residues. CDR3 coding DNA: TGTGCCAGTAGTGGGAGACAGGGGGCATCAGAAGCTTTCTTT. It encodes CASSGRQGASEAFF.

This chain uses TRBV6-5 with TRBJ2-7; 8 nucleotides agree with TRBD1. The CDR3 is 14 amino acids. V shed 4 bases, J shed 2 bases, and the junction held 4 bases outside the gene matches. Germline V gene data show CDR1 as MNHEY and CDR2 as SVGAGI. The CDR3 coding sequence is TGTGCCAGCAGTTCAGGGGGCTTGGCCTACGAGCAGTACTTC. This encodes CASSSGGLAYEQYF.

The rearrangement uses TRBV6-6 and TRBJ1-2; 7 nucleotides line up with TRBD1. The CDR3 totals 15 residues. Per the germline V gene, CDR1 is MNHNY and CDR2 is SVGAGI (reference sequence). J was trimmed by 5 bases and V by 0 bases; bases with no gene match: 6. The CDR3 sequence: CASSYSTGSIYGYTF. The CDR3 nucleotides are TGTGCCAGCAGTTACTCGACAGGGTCTATTTATGGCTACACCTTC.

The V call is TRBV19, the J call TRBJ1-1; 9 nucleotides line up with TRBD1. CDR1 is LNHDA and CDR2 is SQIVND in the germline V gene (reference sequence). CDR3 length: 17 residues. The trim removed 5 bases at V and 5 bases at J, leaving 15 bases unmatched. Here the CDR3 DNA reads TGTGCCAGTAGTGAGGGACCGGGACAGGGAAGGAAAACTGAAGCTTTCTTT. Protein sequence: CASSEGPGQGRKTEAFF.

The genes are TRBV18 and TRBJ1-1; D remains ambiguous. V dropped 2 bases and J dropped 3 bases, with 10 bases sitting between them. This CDR3 comprises 14 residues. Per germline, CDR1 KGHSH and CDR2 LQKENI. The chain's CDR3 is CASSPGRMDTEAFF. Here the CDR3 DNA reads TGTGCCAGCTCACCAGGGCGGATGGACACTGAAGCTTTCTTT.

This chain links TRBV7-2 with TRBJ1-1, with D hard to call. This CDR3 has 13 residues. Germline values: CDR1 SGHTA, CDR2 FQGNSA. The V and J ends lost 2 bases and 4 bases respectively, with 8 bases between them. The chain's CDR3 is CASSLRLFTEAFF. In DNA, the CDR3 is TGTGCCAGCAGCTTACGACTGTTCACTGAAGCTTTCTTT.

This chain links TRBV18 with TRBJ2-2; D not resolved. The V gene lost 3 bases and the J gene lost 4 bases, with 6 bases spanning the gap. CDR1 and CDR2 from the germline V gene are KGHSH and LQKENI. The CDR3 length is 13 residues. The DNA for the CDR3 is TGTGCCAGCTCACCTATTGGCACCGGGGAGCTGTTTTTT. Its translation is CASSPIGTGELFF.

The chain recombines TRBV5-6 with TRBJ2-7; the D gene is possibly TRBD2 (5 bases). The length of the CDR3 is 16 residues. Germline-derived CDR1 and CDR2 are SGHDT and YYEEEE. V lost 3 bases and J 4 bases, leaving 20 bases between the germline ends. CDR3 bases: TGTGCCAGCAGCTCCACGGGAAGGGCCTCCTCTTACGAGCAGTACTTC. Translating gives CASSSTGRASSYEQYF.

The chain has TRBV6-1 and TRBJ2-2; unclear D gene. The CDR3 contains 14 residues. Germline CDR1 is MNHNS and CDR2 is SASEGT. V was trimmed by 7 bases and J by 0 bases, leaving 9 bases between them. The CDR3 DNA reads as TGTGCCAGCAAGACAAACGCGAACACCGGGGAGCTGTTTTTT. Its protein product is CASKTNANTGELFF.

The V gene is TRBV11-2, the J gene TRBJ2-3, with D perhaps TRBD2 (5 bases). The V end lost 0 bases, the J end lost 3 bases, and 10 bases lay between the germline ends. The CDR3 runs to 15 residues. Per germline, CDR1 SGHAT and CDR2 FQNNGV. The CDR3 reads CASSLDLGRTDTQYF. The CDR3 bases are TGTGCCAGCAGCTTAGATCTAGGGAGAACAGATACGCAGTATTTT.

The V and J genes are TRBV5-4 and TRBJ2-7; 10 bases match TRBD1. The CDR3 is 13 residues long. CDR1 is SGHNT, CDR2 YYREEE, per germline (reference sequence). V was pared by 4 bases and J by 7 bases, with 5 bases of the junction left unmatched. CDR3 region: CASSPDRGREQYF. DNA for the CDR3: TGTGCCAGCAGCCCTGACAGGGGGCGGGAGCAGTACTTC.

The chain is built from TRBV5-4 and TRBJ1-2, with D hard to call. The germline V gene has CDR1 SGHNT and CDR2 YYREEE (reference sequence). V lost 0 bases and J lost 4, with 4 bases in between. This CDR3 has 12 amino acids. DNA for the CDR3: TGTGCCAGCAGCTTGGACGCCTATGGCTACACCTTC. This gives the protein CASSLDAYGYTF.

The chain has TRBV19 and TRBJ1-4, with D uncertain. Trimming removed 8 bases from V and 0 bases from J, with 13 bases in between. The germline gives CDR1 LNHDA, CDR2 SQIVND (reference sequence). CDR3 length: 15 residues. CDR3 nucleotides: TGTGCCAGTCATCAGCCGGGAGCAACTAATGAAAAACTGTTTTTT. It encodes CASHQPGATNEKLFF.

The chain has TRBV7-1 and TRBJ2-1; no firm D call. TRBV7-1 is sorted into the ORF group, with uncertain function. Between the trimmed V and J ends, which lost 4 bases and 6 bases, there was a span of 7 bases. The CDR3 has 12 amino acids. The CDR3 sequence is CASSLSINEQFF. The CDR3 DNA follows: TGTGCCAGCAGCTTGTCCATCAATGAGCAGTTCTTC.

The sample holds one count of this clone. The chain joins TRBV6-5 to TRBJ2-3; 8 bases are a match to TRBD2. The CDR3 has 12 residues. J gave up 8 bases and V 7 bases, and 5 bases lay outside the gene matches. Germline assignment: CDR1 MNHEY and CDR2 SVGAGI. The chain's CDR3 is CASKSAGVTQYF. The CDR3 coding sequence is TGTGCCAGCAAATCAGCGGGAGTTACGCAGTATTTT.

The chain employs TRBV10-3 and TRBJ2-2; D not resolved. V was pared by 6 bases and J by 8 bases, with 7 bases between. This CDR3 contains 11 residues. Germline V lookup: CDR1 ENHRY, CDR2 SYGVKD. CDR3 coding DNA: TGTGCCATCAGGTTTGCGGGGGAGCTGTTTTTT. It codes for CAIRFAGELFF.

The chain couples TRBV5-1 to TRBJ2-5, with D maybe TRBD2 (6 bases). With 5 bases removed from V and 0 bases from J, the gap between germline ends came to 14 bases. This CDR3 comprises 15 residues. Germline V gene sequence: CDR1 SGHRS, CDR2 YFSETQ. CDR3 in DNA: TGCGCCAGCAGGGGTGGGACTCAGTACCAAGAGACCCAGTACTTC. Encoded protein: CASRGGTQYQETQYF. Supplemented by reference TRBV5-1 and TRBJ2-5, the full variable domain reads KAGVTQTPRYLIKTRGQQVTLSCSPISGHRSVSWYQQTPGQGLQFLFEYFSETQRNKGNFPGRFSGRQFSNSRSEMNVSTLELGDSALYLCASRGGTQYQETQYFGPGTRLLVL.

The V call is TRBV5-4, the J call TRBJ2-3, with D unresolved. The CDR3 runs to 12 residues. The germline V and J ends were trimmed by 3 bases and 4 bases, with 6 bases remaining between them. The germline CDR1 and CDR2 sequences are SGHNT and YYREEE (reference sequence). The CDR3 nucleotides are TGTGCCAGCAGCTCTATAGCAGATACGCAGTATTTT. Protein sequence: CASSSIADTQYF. Variable domain in full (rest from reference TRBV5-4 and TRBJ2-3): ETGVTQSPTHLIKTRGQQVTLRCSSQSGHNTVSWYQQALGQGPQFIFQYYREEENGRGNFPPRFSGLQFPNYSSELNVNALELDDSALYLCASSSIADTQYFGPGTRLTVL.

The V call is TRBV18, the J call TRBJ2-7; possibly TRBD1 for D (5 bases). V was cut by 4 bases and J by 2 bases, with 15 bases left in between. Germline-derived CDR1 and CDR2 are KGHSH and LQKENI. The CDR3 is 15 residues long. The CDR3 loop is CASSLRKGPTYEQYF. The CDR3 coding sequence is TGTGCCAGCTCACTCAGGAAGGGGCCCACCTACGAGCAGTACTTC.

The rearrangement joins TRBV28 to TRBJ2-7, with 7 bases fitting TRBD1. The junction had 13 bases not matched to a gene; V was cut back by 5 bases and J by 3 bases. Germline V gene data show CDR1 as MDHEN and CDR2 as SYDVKM. The CDR3 covers 16 residues. In DNA form, the CDR3 reads TGTGCCAGCAGTCCCATTCGGGCAGGGGGTAACTACGAGCAGTACTTC. Translated, it gives CASSPIRAGGNYEQYF.

The chain has TRBV19 and TRBJ2-3; no clear D gene. The CDR3 consists of 15 residues. Germline loops: CDR1 LNHDA, CDR2 SQIVND (reference sequence). V shed 6 bases and J shed 2 bases, with 15 bases lying between them. This CDR3 is CASSSQVVHTDTQYF. The DNA for the CDR3 is TGTGCCAGTAGCTCCCAGGTTGTACACACAGATACGCAGTATTTT.

The chain is built from TRBV27 and TRBJ1-5, with D uncertain. V was trimmed by 4 bases and J by 0 bases, leaving 10 bases between them. The germline gives CDR1 MNHEY, CDR2 SMNVEV (reference sequence). This CDR3 region has 15 residues. Here the CDR3 reads CASSWAGDSNQPQHF. In DNA, the CDR3 is TGTGCCAGCAGTTGGGCCGGGGATAGCAATCAGCCCCAGCATTTT.